This T cell receptor beta chain was profiled in a study of cytomegalovirus exposure and HLA in healthy donors. A single count supports this clone. Its antigen is as yet unknown. Each donor was healthy, and each was a bone marrow donor. Broader study findings: Several of the most significant clusters appeared, in a later analysis, to be linked to common viral pathogens. In terms of immune exposure information, only CMV serostatus was available.

PCR used 60 Vbeta primers and 13 Jbeta primers. Sequencing used immunoSEQ multiplex PCR; TCRdb keeps in-frame clones, though not all of them. The data contain fewer than 150,000 clones, around 70% of them seen just once; the ten biggest clones take up under 3.5%. Sequencing input: PBMCs. The receptor's source is a man younger than 45 in good health and CMV-seronegative.

CDR3 loop: CASSLPVTSGGINEQFF. The CDR3 DNA sequence: TGTGCCAGCAGCCTTCCGGTGACTAGCGGGGGAATCAATGAGCAGTTCTTC. J is TRBJ2-1 and V is TRBV5-4; 12 positions agree with TRBD2. The V gene's germline CDR1 is SGHNT and CDR2 YYREEE (reference sequence). With V trimmed by 4 bases and J by 6 bases, 11 bases remained unmatched. CDR3 size: 17 residues.